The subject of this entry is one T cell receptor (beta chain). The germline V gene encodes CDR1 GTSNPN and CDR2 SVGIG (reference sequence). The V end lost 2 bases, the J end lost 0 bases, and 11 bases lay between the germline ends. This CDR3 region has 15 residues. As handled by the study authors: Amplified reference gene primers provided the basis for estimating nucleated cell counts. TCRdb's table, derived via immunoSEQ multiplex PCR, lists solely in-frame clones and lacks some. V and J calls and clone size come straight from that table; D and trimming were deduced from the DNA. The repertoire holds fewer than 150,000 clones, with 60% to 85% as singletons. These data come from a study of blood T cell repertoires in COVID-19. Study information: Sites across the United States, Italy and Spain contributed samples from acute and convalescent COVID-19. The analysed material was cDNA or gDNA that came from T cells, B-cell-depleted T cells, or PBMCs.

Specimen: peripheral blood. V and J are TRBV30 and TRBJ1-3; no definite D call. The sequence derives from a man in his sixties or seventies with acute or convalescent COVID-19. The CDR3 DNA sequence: TGTGCCTGGAGTCTACGTCTTAGCTCTGGAAACACCATATATTTT. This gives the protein CAWSLRLSSGNTIYF. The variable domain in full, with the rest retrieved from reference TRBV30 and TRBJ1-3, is SQTIHQWPATLVQPVGSPLSLECTVEGTSNPNLYWYRQAAGRGLQLLFYSVGIGQISSEVPQNLSASRPQDRQFILSSKKLLLSDSGFYLCAWSLRLSSGNTIYFGEGSWLTVV.